This passage covers 24 T cell receptor beta chains from one sample sequenced in a study of blood T cell repertoires in COVID-19. Clones were read by immunoSEQ multiplex PCR, and TCRdb kept only the in-frame ones, dropping some. This table has more than 140,000 clones, 80% to 90% appearing once. The sample was peripheral blood. The source is a woman aged 55-70 years with acute or convalescent COVID-19.

This clone came up once. The chain uses TRBV24-1 and TRBJ1-2; no firm D call. V lost 7 bases to trimming and J lost 4 bases, with 12 bases between them. Germline loops: CDR1 KGHDR, CDR2 SFDVKD. The CDR3 sequence is 13 residues long. This CDR3 is CATSREGGYGYTF. The CDR3, as DNA: TGTGCCACCAGCCGAGAGGGTGGCTATGGCTACACCTTC.

This clone is a singleton in its sample. V and J are TRBV6-5 and TRBJ1-1; TRBD1 is a possible D gene (5 bases). V shed 7 bases and J shed 1 base, with 10 bases lying between them. Germline CDR1 is MNHEY and CDR2 is SVGAGI. The CDR3 is 13 amino acids. The CDR3 loop reads CASTNTGNTEAFF. CDR3 DNA: TGTGCCAGCACCAACACAGGGAACACTGAAGCTTTCTTT.

The chain combines TRBV25-1 with TRBJ1-2, with TRBD1 as a possible D gene (5 bases). Per germline, CDR1 MGHDK and CDR2 SYGVNS. The CDR3 length is 13 residues. The ends were cut back, 4 bases at V and 2 bases at J, with 8 bases in the middle. CDR3 loop: CASSVTANYGYTF. Written as DNA, the CDR3 is TGTGCCAGCAGTGTGACAGCGAACTATGGCTACACCTTC.

V and J are TRBV28 and TRBJ2-1; 12 bases match TRBD2. Germline V gene data show CDR1 as MDHEN and CDR2 as SYDVKM. Trimming at V came to 5 bases and at J to 7 bases, leaving 12 bases not matched to a gene. The CDR3 runs 17 residues. CDR3 sequence reads: CASSPVASGGVRNEQFF. CDR3 bases: TGTGCCAGCAGTCCGGTGGCTAGCGGGGGGGTGAGGAATGAGCAGTTCTTC.

The chain recombines TRBV6-6 with TRBJ2-1; 10 nucleotides agree with TRBD1. The V gene's germline CDR1 is MNHNY and CDR2 SVGAGI (reference sequence). This CDR3 contains 16 residues. Trimming took 4 bases from V and 7 from J; bases not matched to a gene: 10. DNA of the CDR3: TGTGCCAGCAGTTTACCCGGGACAGGGGCCCTGAATGAGCAGTTCTTC. Its translation: CASSLPGTGALNEQFF.

The rearrangement links TRBV21-1 to TRBJ2-5; the table's D call TRBD2 went unverified against the DNA. TRBV21-1 is annotated as a pseudogene. There are 16 residues in the CDR3. The CDR3 DNA reads TGTGCCAGCAGCCCCTTAAAGCGGGGGGGCCGGGAGACCCAGTACTTC. Protein sequence: CASSPLKRGGRETQYF.

This chain connects TRBV28 to TRBJ1-5; 8 bases fit TRBD1. Germline V gives CDR1 MDHEN, CDR2 SYDVKM. The V and J ends lost 5 bases and 3 bases, in that order; junction bases with no gene match: 9. CDR3 size: 16 residues. The CDR3 region is CASSPLTGAVNQPQHF. The CDR3 nucleotides are TGTGCCAGCAGTCCTCTGACAGGGGCCGTCAATCAGCCCCAGCATTTT.

This clone was seen a handful of times. J is TRBJ1-6 and V is TRBV7-2, with D tentatively TRBD1 (5 bases). The CDR3 runs 19 residues. Germline CDR1 SGHTA, CDR2 FQGNSA. With 1 base removed from V and 0 bases from J, the gap between germline ends came to 16 bases. CDR3 residues: CASSLGRRGFSSYNSPLHF. For the CDR3, the DNA is TGTGCCAGCAGCTTAGGGAGGAGGGGTTTTAGCTCCTATAATTCACCCCTCCACTTT.

The chain links TRBV6-4 to TRBJ2-5, with D maybe TRBD1 (5 bases). The CDR3 is 12 amino acids. V was pared by 4 bases and J by 5 bases, with 8 bases between. Germline CDR1 reads MRHNA; CDR2 reads SNTAGT. The CDR3 loop reads CASSAQGETQYF. In DNA, the CDR3 is TGTGCCAGCAGTGCCCAGGGTGAGACCCAGTACTTC.

Remarks on this clone: It is unclear where the CDR3 begins or ends on the DNA, so no DNA is shown, and the CDR3 is as TCRdb lists it. V is TRBV30 and J is TRBJ2-7; TRBD1, the D gene given by the table, was not confirmed from the DNA. Germline V gene sequence: CDR1 GTSNPN, CDR2 SVGIG (reference sequence). The CDR3 has 13 amino acids, counting both end residues. The CDR3 protein is CAWGLGTPHPPYF.

The J gene is TRBJ1-3, the V gene TRBV11-3; D remains unclear. The germline V gene has CDR1 SGHNT and CDR2 YENEEA. With 2 bases removed from V and 2 bases from J, the gap between germline ends came to 16 bases. The CDR3 totals 17 residues. The chain's CDR3 is CASSLSLPGSTGNTIYF. CDR3 coding DNA: TGTGCCAGCAGCTTAAGCCTCCCGGGTTCAACTGGAAACACCATATATTTT.

The V call is TRBV9, the J call TRBJ1-5; TRBD1 might be the D (5 bases). The length of the CDR3 is 15 residues. Germline loops: CDR1 SGDLS, CDR2 YYNGEE. Trimming left V 1 base short and J 2 bases short, with 10 bases between. The CDR3 loop reads CASSVQGVRNQPQHF. Here the CDR3 DNA reads TGTGCCAGCAGCGTACAAGGGGTTCGCAATCAGCCCCAGCATTTT.

The J gene is TRBJ1-2, the V gene TRBV5-4; TRBD1 aligns across 7 bases. V lost 0 bases, J lost 4 bases, and 6 bases stayed unmatched. Germline V gene data show CDR1 as SGHNT and CDR2 as YYREEE (reference sequence). This CDR3 comprises 15 residues. The CDR3 reads CASSLVTGDIYGYTF. DNA for the CDR3: TGTGCCAGCAGCTTGGTAACAGGGGACATCTATGGCTACACCTTC.

Notes on this clone: This sample also contains other DNA sequences that code for the same CDR3. J is TRBJ2-5 and V is TRBV19; TRBD1 matches 9 bases. J gave up 5 bases and V 1 base, and 8 bases lay outside the gene matches. There are 16 residues in the CDR3. The V gene's germline CDR1 is LNHDA and CDR2 SQIVND (reference sequence). CDR3 in DNA: TGTGCCAGTAGTATAGGGGGACAGGGAGGAATTGAGACCCAGTACTTC. Amino acid sequence: CASSIGGQGGIETQYF.

V and J are TRBV30 and TRBJ1-3, with a tentative D call TRBD1 (6 bases). V shed 4 bases and J shed 2 bases, with 9 bases lying between them. The CDR3 contains 13 residues. The germline CDR1 and CDR2 sequences are GTSNPN and SVGIG (reference sequence). In DNA, the CDR3 is TGTGCCTGGATGGGACAAACTGGAAACACCATATATTTT. It codes for CAWMGQTGNTIYF.

This chain connects TRBV6-5 to TRBJ2-7; D is perhaps TRBD1 (6 bases). This CDR3 has 16 amino acids. Germline V CDR1 and CDR2: MNHEY, SVGAGI. V was shortened by 0 bases and J by 4 bases, with 16 bases between the two germline ends. The chain's CDR3 is CASSYSIPDSPYEQYF. CDR3 DNA sequence: TGTGCCAGCAGTTACTCGATCCCGGACAGCCCGTACGAGCAGTACTTC.

This clone was detected once. The J gene is TRBJ2-2, the V gene TRBV30; 8 bases align to TRBD2. The CDR3 length is 15 residues. Germline V CDR1 and CDR2: GTSNPN, SVGIG (reference sequence). The trim removed 1 base at V and 1 base at J, leaving 2 bases unmatched. CDR3 sequence: CAWSGTSRNTGELFF. CDR3 DNA sequence: TGTGCCTGGAGTGGGACTAGCAGGAACACCGGGGAGCTGTTTTTT.

This chain uses TRBV24-1 with TRBJ2-7; 8 bases map to TRBD1. V lost 5 bases and J lost 4; bases outside the gene matches: 9. Germline V CDR1 and CDR2: KGHDR, SFDVKD. The CDR3 is 15 amino acids. CDR3 DNA sequence: TGTGCCACCAGTGGGGGGCCAGGGGGCAATTACGAGCAGTACTTC. This encodes CATSGGPGGNYEQYF.

V usage is TRBV19 and J usage is TRBJ1-5; the match to TRBD1 covers 7 bases. V lost 5 bases to trimming and J lost 0 bases; unmatched junction nucleotides: 7. The CDR3 is made up of 16 amino acids. CDR1 is LNHDA and CDR2 is SQIVND in the germline V gene (reference sequence). The CDR3 here is CASSLEGANSNQPQHF. DNA of the CDR3: TGTGCCAGTAGTCTGGAGGGGGCGAATAGCAATCAGCCCCAGCATTTT.

The count of this clone is one. This chain connects TRBV5-1 to TRBJ2-5, with TRBD2 matching over 10 bases. The germline CDR1 and CDR2 sequences are SGHRS and YFSETQ. The CDR3 spans 16 residues. With 4 bases clipped from V and 1 base from J, the junction kept 7 bases outside the gene matches. As DNA, the CDR3 is TGCGCCAGCAGCCACCCTAGCGGGGGTCGCCAAGAGACCCAGTACTTC. The encoded protein is CASSHPSGGRQETQYF.

This chain joins TRBV7-5 and TRBJ2-1; the table gives TRBD1 as D, unverified against the DNA. TRBV7-5 is a known pseudogene. The CDR3 loop spans 19 amino acids. The CDR3 spells CARSLGHPSVQGSKGEQFF. The CDR3 bases are TGTGCCAGAAGCTTAGGCCACCCCTCCGTGCAGGGATCAAAGGGTGAGCAGTTCTTC.

V gene TRBV28 combines with J gene TRBJ2-4, with 7 bases aligning to TRBD1. The CDR3 covers 17 residues. V lost 5 bases, J lost 0 bases, and 10 bases stayed unmatched. CDR1 is MDHEN and CDR2 is SYDVKM in the germline V gene. The CDR3 coding sequence is TGTGCCAGCAGTCGTCCGGGACAGCTTATAGCCAAAAACATTCAGTACTTC. It yields the protein CASSRPGQLIAKNIQYF. The full variable domain, in which reference TRBV28 and TRBJ2-4 provide the parts outside the CDR3, is DVKVTQSSRYLVKRTGEKVFLECVQDMDHENMFWYRQDPGLGLRLIYFSYDVKMKEKGDIPEGYSVSREKKERFSLILESASTNQTSMYLCASSRPGQLIAKNIQYFGAGTRLSVL.

The chain employs TRBV9 and TRBJ1-2; D possibly corresponds to TRBD1 (5 bases). This CDR3 is built from 12 residues. Germline CDR1 SGDLS, CDR2 YYNGEE. The V end was cut by 2 bases, the J end by 8 bases, with 10 bases between. CDR3 nucleotides: TGTGCCAGCAGCGTTCAGGGCAGGGGCTACACCTTC. Translating it yields CASSVQGRGYTF.

The chain has TRBV5-5 and TRBJ2-5; D may be TRBD1 (6 bases). Germline loops: CDR1 SGHKS, CDR2 YYEKEE (reference sequence). CDR3 length equals 16 residues. The germline V and J ends were trimmed by 1 base and 2 bases, with 15 bases remaining between them. The CDR3: CASSLLIGGSQETQYF. CDR3 nucleotide sequence: TGTGCCAGCAGCTTGTTGATTGGGGGCTCACAAGAGACCCAGTACTTC.